This T cell receptor (beta chain) was recovered during a study of CD8 T cells in ankylosing spondylitis. The authors made TCR beta libraries by quantitative 5'-RACE with molecular barcodes. From the 5' RACE reads, TCRdb called clonotypes with MiXCR, one entry per CDR3 protein. Found here are approximately 240,000 distinct CDR3 sequences, about 10% of them singletons; the top ten hold 2.6%. Overall study results and limits: Past research had described some motif variants in reactive arthritis synovial fluid and blood. It appeared that ankylosing spondylitis blood was characterized by a TCR beta motif of several highly homologous variants. Significantly higher representation of disease-linked clones was reported for matched ankylosing spondylitis synovial fluid.

This clonotype was counted ten times or more. Its antigen is unidentified. This CDR3 is 14 amino acids long. Germline assignment: CDR1 GTSNPN and CDR2 SVGIG (reference sequence). The V segment lost 4 bases and the J segment 5 bases; nucleotides outside the gene matches: 9. The chain employs TRBV30 and TRBJ2-3, with 7 bases lining up with TRBD2. This sequence was found in a male donor with ankylosing spondylitis or in good health (not recorded which). Sequencing was carried out using blood, either unsorted or a sorted T cell fraction (not recorded which). The CDR3 here is CAWTFGTGGDTQYF. The CDR3 bases are TGTGCCTGGACCTTCGGGACGGGGGGAGATACGCAGTATTTT.